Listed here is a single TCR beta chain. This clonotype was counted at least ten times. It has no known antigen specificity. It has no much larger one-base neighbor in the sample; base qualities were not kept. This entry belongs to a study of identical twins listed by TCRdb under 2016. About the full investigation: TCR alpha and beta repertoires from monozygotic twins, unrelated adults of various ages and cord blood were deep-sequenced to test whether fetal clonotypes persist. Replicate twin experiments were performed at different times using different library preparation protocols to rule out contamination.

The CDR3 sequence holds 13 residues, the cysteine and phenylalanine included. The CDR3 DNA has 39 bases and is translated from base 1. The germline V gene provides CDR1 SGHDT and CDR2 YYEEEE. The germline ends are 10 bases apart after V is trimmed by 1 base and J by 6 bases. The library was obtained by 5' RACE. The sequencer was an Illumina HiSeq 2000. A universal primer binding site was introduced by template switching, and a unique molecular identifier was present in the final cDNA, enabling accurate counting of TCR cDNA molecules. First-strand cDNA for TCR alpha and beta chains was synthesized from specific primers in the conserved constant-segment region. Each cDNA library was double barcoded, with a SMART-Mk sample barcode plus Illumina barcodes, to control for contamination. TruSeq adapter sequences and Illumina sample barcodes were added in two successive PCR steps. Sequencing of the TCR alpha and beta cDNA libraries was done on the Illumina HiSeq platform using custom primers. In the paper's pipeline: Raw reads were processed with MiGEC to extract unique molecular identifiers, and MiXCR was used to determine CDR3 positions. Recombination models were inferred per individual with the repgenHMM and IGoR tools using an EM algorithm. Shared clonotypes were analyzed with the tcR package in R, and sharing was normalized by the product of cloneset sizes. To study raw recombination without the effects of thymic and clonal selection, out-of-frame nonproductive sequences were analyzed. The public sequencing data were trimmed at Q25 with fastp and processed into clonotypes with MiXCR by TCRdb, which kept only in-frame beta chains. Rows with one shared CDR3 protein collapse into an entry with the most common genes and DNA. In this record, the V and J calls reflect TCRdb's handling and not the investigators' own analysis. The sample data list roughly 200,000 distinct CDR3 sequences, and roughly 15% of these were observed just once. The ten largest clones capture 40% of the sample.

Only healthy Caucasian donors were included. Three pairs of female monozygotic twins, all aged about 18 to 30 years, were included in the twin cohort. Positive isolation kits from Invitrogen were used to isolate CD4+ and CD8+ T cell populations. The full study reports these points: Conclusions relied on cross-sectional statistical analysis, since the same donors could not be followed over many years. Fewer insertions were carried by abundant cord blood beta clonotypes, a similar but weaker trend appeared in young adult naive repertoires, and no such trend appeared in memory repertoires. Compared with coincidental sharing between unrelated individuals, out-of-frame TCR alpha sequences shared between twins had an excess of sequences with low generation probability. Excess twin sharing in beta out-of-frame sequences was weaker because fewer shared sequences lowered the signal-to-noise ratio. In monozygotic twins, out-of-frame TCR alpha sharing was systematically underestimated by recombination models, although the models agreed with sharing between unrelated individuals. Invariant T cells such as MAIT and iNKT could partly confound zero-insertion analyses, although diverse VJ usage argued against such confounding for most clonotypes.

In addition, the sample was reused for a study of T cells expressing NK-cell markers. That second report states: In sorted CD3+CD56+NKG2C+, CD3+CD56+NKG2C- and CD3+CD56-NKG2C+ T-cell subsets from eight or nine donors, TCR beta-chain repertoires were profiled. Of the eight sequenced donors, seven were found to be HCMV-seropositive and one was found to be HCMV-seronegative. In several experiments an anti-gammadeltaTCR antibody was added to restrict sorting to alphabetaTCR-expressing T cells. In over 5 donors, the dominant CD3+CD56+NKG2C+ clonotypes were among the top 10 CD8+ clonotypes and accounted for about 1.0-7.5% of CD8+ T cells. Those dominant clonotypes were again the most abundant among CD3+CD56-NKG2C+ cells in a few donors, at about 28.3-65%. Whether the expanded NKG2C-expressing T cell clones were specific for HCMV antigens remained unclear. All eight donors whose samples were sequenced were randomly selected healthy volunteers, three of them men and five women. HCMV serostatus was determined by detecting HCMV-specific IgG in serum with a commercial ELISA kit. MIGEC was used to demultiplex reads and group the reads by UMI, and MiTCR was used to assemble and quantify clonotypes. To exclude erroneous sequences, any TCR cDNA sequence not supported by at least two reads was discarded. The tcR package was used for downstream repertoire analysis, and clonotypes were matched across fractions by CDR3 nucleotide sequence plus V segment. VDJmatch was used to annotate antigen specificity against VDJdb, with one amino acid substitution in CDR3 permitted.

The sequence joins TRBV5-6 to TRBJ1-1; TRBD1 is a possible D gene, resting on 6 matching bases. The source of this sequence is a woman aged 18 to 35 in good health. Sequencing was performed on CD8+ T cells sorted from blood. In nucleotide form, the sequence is TGTGCCAGCAGCTTGTCTTGGGGGCCTGAAGCTTTCTTT. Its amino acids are CASSLSWGPEAFF.